Listed here are 32 T cell receptor beta chains from one sample, sequenced in a study of cytomegalovirus exposure and HLA in healthy donors. PCR primers comprised 60 Vbeta and 13 Jbeta primers. The method was immunoSEQ multiplex PCR; TCRdb's version includes in-frame clones alone and lacks a portion of them. The table has some 130,000 clones, almost 80% seen once. What was sequenced was PBMCs. The source of these receptors is a female donor in good health and CMV-seronegative.

The CDR3 DNA sequence: TGTGCCAGCAGTCCACTCGGACAGGGGAGGAACTATGGCTACACCTTC. Its protein is CASSPLGQGRNYGYTF. This chain uses TRBV28 with TRBJ1-2; 9 bases are shared with TRBD1. Germline loops: CDR1 MDHEN, CDR2 SYDVKM. The CDR3 contains 16 residues. Losses at the gene ends were 5 bases for V and 2 bases for J; bases not matched to a gene: 9.

This chain joins TRBV19 and TRBJ2-7; D perhaps matches TRBD2 (5 bases). In germline, CDR1 is LNHDA, CDR2 SQIVND (reference sequence). The CDR3 length is 13 residues. V lost 7 bases and J lost 5, with 15 bases in between. The CDR3 here is CASTSVGADEQYF. The CDR3 DNA is TGTGCCAGTACCTCCGTGGGAGCAGACGAGCAGTACTTC.

V usage is TRBV6-1 and J usage is TRBJ2-7, with 7 bases fitting TRBD2. The CDR3 is 16 residues long. With 2 bases clipped from V and 4 bases from J, the junction kept 11 bases outside the gene matches. Looked up from germline, CDR1 is MNHNS and CDR2 is SASEGT. For the CDR3, the DNA is TGTGCCAGCAGTGAACAGGGCGGGAGTTTGACATACGAGCAGTACTTC. Translated, it gives CASSEQGGSLTYEQYF.

The chain links TRBV4-3 to TRBJ2-7, with 9 bases matching TRBD1. In germline, CDR1 is LGHNA, CDR2 YSLEER. After removal of 5 bases from V and 2 bases from J, the junction contained 10 bases not matched to a gene. This CDR3 has 16 residues. CDR3 loop: CASSEMLGTGTYEQYF. The CDR3 DNA sequence: TGCGCCAGCAGCGAAATGCTAGGGACAGGGACCTACGAGCAGTACTTC.

This clone was found once. The chain is built from TRBV5-1 and TRBJ2-3; TRBD2 aligns across 9 bases. The ends lost 4 bases at V and 0 bases at J; junction bases unmatched: 12. Germline V gene lookup returns CDR1 SGHRS and CDR2 YFSETQ. The CDR3 has 18 residues. CDR3 protein: CASSRGTSRSSSTDTQYF. CDR3 DNA sequence: TGCGCCAGCAGCAGGGGGACTAGCAGGTCTTCTAGCACAGATACGCAGTATTTT. The complete variable domain, with remaining parts taken from reference TRBV5-1 and TRBJ2-3, reads KAGVTQTPRYLIKTRGQQVTLSCSPISGHRSVSWYQQTPGQGLQFLFEYFSETQRNKGNFPGRFSGRQFSNSRSEMNVSTLELGDSALYLCASSRGTSRSSSTDTQYFGPGTRLTVL.

The chain combines TRBV9 with TRBJ2-6; weak D call: TRBD1 (6 bases). The CDR3 runs 16 residues. CDR1 SGDLS and CDR2 YYNGEE come from the germline V gene. The ends were cut back, 1 base at V and 0 bases at J, with 8 bases in the middle. The CDR3, as DNA: TGTGCCAGCAGCGTATTAGGGGGCTCTGGGGCCAACGTCCTGACTTTC. The encoded protein is CASSVLGGSGANVLTF.

J is TRBJ2-1 and V is TRBV28, with D unclear. Germline CDR1 reads MDHEN; CDR2 reads SYDVKM. The CDR3 extends over 13 amino acids. V was shortened by 2 bases and J by 5 bases, with 7 bases between the two germline ends. In nucleotides, the CDR3 is TGTGCCAGCAGTTTAGGCCGGGACAATGAGCAGTTCTTC. Translation gives CASSLGRDNEQFF.

V gene TRBV5-1 combines with J gene TRBJ2-1, with D possibly being TRBD2 (5 bases). Germline values: CDR1 SGHRS, CDR2 YFSETQ. V lost 0 bases, J lost 0 bases, and 10 bases lay in between. The CDR3 is 16 residues long. This CDR3 reads CASSLAPADSYNEQFF. CDR3 bases: TGCGCCAGCAGCTTGGCCCCAGCGGACTCCTACAATGAGCAGTTCTTC.

V usage is TRBV6-1 and J usage is TRBJ2-1, with D perhaps matching TRBD2 (5 bases). V dropped 8 bases and J dropped 0 bases, with 14 bases sitting between them. The CDR3 runs to 15 residues. Germline loops: CDR1 MNHNS, CDR2 SASEGT. The CDR3 spells CASRRSSGSYNEQFF. The CDR3 DNA reads as TGTGCCAGCCGACGTTCGAGCGGCTCCTACAATGAGCAGTTCTTC.

V is TRBV4-1 and J is TRBJ1-5; TRBD1 matches at 9 bases. Trimming removed 4 bases from V and 6 bases from J; junction bases left unmatched: 10. Germline V gives CDR1 MGHRA, CDR2 YSYEKL. The CDR3 length is 16 residues. The chain's CDR3 is CASSPYSGQGRQPQHF. The CDR3 coding sequence is TGCGCCAGCAGCCCTTACTCGGGACAGGGACGTCAGCCCCAGCATTTT.

The chain recombines TRBV10-3 with TRBJ2-5, with a possible D match to TRBD1 (6 bases). This CDR3 has 13 residues. Germline CDR1 reads ENHRY; CDR2 reads SYGVKD. Trimming took 4 bases from V and 1 from J, leaving 7 bases between them. The CDR3 sequence is CAISVTGQETQYF. Here the CDR3 DNA reads TGTGCCATCAGTGTGACAGGCCAAGAGACCCAGTACTTC.

The CDR3: CASSQDWGGRHEKLFF. The CDR3 DNA reads as TGTGCCAGCAGCCAAGATTGGGGGGGAAGGCATGAAAAACTGTTTTTT. The chain has TRBV4-2 and TRBJ1-4, with D maybe TRBD1 (5 bases). The CDR3 totals 16 residues. Germline CDR1 and CDR2: LGHNA and YNFKEQ. V was clipped by 0 bases and J by 6 bases, with 14 bases between them.

J is TRBJ2-1 and V is TRBV7-2; no definite D call. The CDR3 runs to 14 residues. V was pared by 8 bases and J by 0 bases, with 11 bases between. Germline values: CDR1 SGHTA, CDR2 FQGNSA. CDR3 in amino acids: CASELMSSYNEQFF. CDR3 sequence (DNA): TGTGCCAGCGAACTAATGAGCTCCTACAATGAGCAGTTCTTC.

CDR3 loop: CASSQVGLADWEGQYF. DNA of the CDR3: TGTGCCAGCAGCCAAGTAGGTCTAGCGGATTGGGAGGGCCAGTACTTC. This chain connects TRBV4-2 to TRBJ2-5, with 7 bases identical to TRBD2. Trimming cost V 1 base and J 10 bases; bases outside gene matches: 15. This CDR3 spans 16 amino acids. CDR1 and CDR2 (germline): LGHNA, YNFKEQ.

The chain couples TRBV15 to TRBJ2-7; 7 bases map to TRBD2. V was clipped by 0 bases and J by 7 bases; unmatched bases: 9. CDR1 is LNHNV, CDR2 YYDKDF, per germline (reference sequence). This CDR3 comprises 15 residues. Here the CDR3 DNA reads TGTGCCACCAGCAGAGATCCTAGGGGAGCGGGAGAGCAGTACTTC. Protein product: CATSRDPRGAGEQYF.

This clone was found a few times. The chain employs TRBV4-1 and TRBJ1-5, with 10 nucleotides matching TRBD1. Germline loops: CDR1 MGHRA, CDR2 YSYEKL. The CDR3 consists of 15 residues. Trimming removed 1 base from V and 7 bases from J; junction bases left unmatched: 4. CDR3 DNA: TGCGCCAGCAGCCAAGGACAGGGGGCTCGACAGCCCCAGCATTTT. Protein: CASSQGQGARQPQHF.

The chain couples TRBV5-1 to TRBJ1-6; no definite D call. Trimming stripped 2 bases from V and 5 bases from J, with 14 bases between. Germline V gives CDR1 SGHRS, CDR2 YFSETQ. The CDR3 has 16 residues. CDR3 nucleotides: TGCGCCAGCAGCTTTAACACGATCAACCATAATTCACCCCTCCACTTT. Translating gives CASSFNTINHNSPLHF.

The chain employs TRBV19 and TRBJ1-2; 7 nucleotides align to TRBD1. The CDR3 totals 18 residues. The V and J ends lost 7 bases and 6 bases, in that order; junction bases with no gene match: 23. Germline V lookup: CDR1 LNHDA, CDR2 SQIVND (reference sequence). The CDR3 protein is CASTPSGETGKMWDGYTF. The CDR3 DNA follows: TGTGCCAGTACCCCCTCCGGTGAGACAGGGAAGATGTGGGATGGCTACACCTTC.

The rearrangement joins TRBV5-1 to TRBJ2-1, with 8 bases identical to TRBD2. This CDR3 comprises 15 residues. The germline V gene has CDR1 SGHRS and CDR2 YFSETQ. V lost 4 bases to trimming and J lost 6 bases; unmatched junction nucleotides: 9. The DNA of the CDR3 is TGCGCCAGCAGCAATCCCCGGGAGGGCCTCAATGAGCAGTTCTTC. Protein sequence: CASSNPREGLNEQFF.

The chain employs TRBV9 and TRBJ2-3; 13 nucleotides align to TRBD2. This CDR3 region has 17 residues. The trim removed 3 bases at V and 2 bases at J, leaving 6 bases unmatched. The V gene's germline CDR1 is SGDLS and CDR2 YYNGEE. CDR3 residues: CASSAGTSGKATDTQYF. In DNA, the CDR3 is TGTGCCAGCAGCGCCGGGACTAGCGGGAAGGCCACAGATACGCAGTATTTT.

Turning to this clone: Other DNA sequences in this specimen translate into the identical CDR3. This sequence joins TRBV14 and TRBJ1-1, with D possibly TRBD1 on 5 matching bases. CDR3 length: 18 amino acids. In germline, CDR1 is SGHDN, CDR2 FVKESK. Trimming stripped 0 bases from V and 0 bases from J, with 17 bases between. In nucleotides, the CDR3 is TGTGCCAGCAGCCAAGATTACTGGGGCCGTTCACTGAACACTGAAGCTTTCTTT. This encodes CASSQDYWGRSLNTEAFF.

The rearrangement joins TRBV7-8 to TRBJ1-4; 8 positions match TRBD1. The length of the CDR3 is 17 residues. Germline-derived CDR1 and CDR2 are SGHVS and FQNEAQ. Trimming at V came to 2 bases and at J to 3 bases, leaving 8 bases not matched to a gene. CDR3: CASSLFTLGQANEKLFF. DNA for the CDR3: TGTGCCAGCAGCTTATTCACTTTGGGACAGGCTAATGAAAAACTGTTTTTT.

The rearrangement links TRBV6-1 to TRBJ1-6; D is unresolved. V dropped 3 bases and J dropped 0 bases, with 9 bases sitting between them. The CDR3 runs 16 residues. Germline loops: CDR1 MNHNS, CDR2 SASEGT. CDR3 sequence (DNA): TGTGCCAGCAGTGACAGCGGCTCCTCCTATAATTCACCCCTCCACTTT. This translates into CASSDSGSSYNSPLHF.

V and J are TRBV29-1 and TRBJ2-6; TRBD2 might be the D (6 bases). V lost 6 bases and J 0 bases, leaving 15 bases between the germline ends. From germline, CDR1 is SQVTM and CDR2 ANQGSEA. The CDR3 runs to 16 residues. The DNA for the CDR3 is TGCAGCGTCCATGCCCCCGGGAGCTCTGGGGCCAACGTCCTGACTTTC. Encoded protein: CSVHAPGSSGANVLTF.

The V and J genes are TRBV11-2 and TRBJ2-7, with D unclear. V was clipped by 6 bases and J by 3 bases, with 12 bases between them. The CDR3 runs 13 residues. Germline CDR1 is SGHAT and CDR2 is FQNNGV. The CDR3 DNA sequence: TGTGCCAGCAGTTCGTCTAGGTTCTACGAGCAGTACTTC. This sequence encodes CASSSSRFYEQYF.

This chain connects TRBV12-5 to TRBJ1-5; 9 bases line up with TRBD1. Unmatched junction bases numbered 15, after V lost 5 bases and J lost 4 bases. This CDR3 has 18 amino acids. Germline CDR1 is LGHNT and CDR2 is FRNRAP. The CDR3 coding sequence is TGTGCTAGTGGTCCCGGACAGGGGCGTGCAACTCTGAATCAGCCCCAGCATTTT. It is translated as CASGPGQGRATLNQPQHF.

The J gene is TRBJ1-1, the V gene TRBV2, with a tentative D call TRBD1 (6 bases). V lost 7 bases and J lost 4, with 19 bases in between. The CDR3 contains 15 residues. Germline CDR1 is SNHLY and CDR2 is FYNNEI. The CDR3 region is CASTRNRDGGTEAFF. DNA of the CDR3: TGTGCCAGCACTCGAAACAGGGATGGAGGCACTGAAGCTTTCTTT.

The chain has TRBV4-3 and TRBJ1-2; possible D gene TRBD1, 5 bases. V was pared by 1 base and J by 7 bases, with 19 bases between. Germline-derived CDR1 and CDR2 are LGHNA and YSLEER. The CDR3 runs to 16 residues. The CDR3 DNA reads TGCGCCAGCAGCCAAGTGACCGGGAGGGGTGGAGTTGGCTACACCTTC. Translation gives CASSQVTGRGGVGYTF.

This clone was counted a single time. The genes are TRBV19 and TRBJ1-1; tentative D call: TRBD1 (5 bases). CDR1 and CDR2 from the germline V gene are LNHDA and SQIVND (reference sequence). There are 13 residues in the CDR3. With 3 bases removed from V and 5 bases from J, the gap between germline ends came to 10 bases. The CDR3 DNA is TGTGCCAGTAGTATGGCAGGGTTGACTGAAGCTTTCTTT. Its translation: CASSMAGLTEAFF.

The chain carries TRBV4-2 and TRBJ1-2; D remains unclear. CDR1 LGHNA and CDR2 YNFKEQ come from the germline V gene. V gave up 0 bases and J gave up 5 bases, with 7 bases separating them. The CDR3 spans 13 residues. CDR3 in amino acids: CASSQEGTYGYTF. The CDR3 DNA is TGTGCCAGCAGCCAAGAGGGCACGTATGGCTACACCTTC.

The rearrangement links TRBV6-1 to TRBJ1-3; 10 bases match TRBD1. CDR1 is MNHNS, CDR2 SASEGT, per germline. The CDR3 is 16 amino acids. V lost 4 bases to trimming and J lost 2 bases; unmatched junction nucleotides: 5. CDR3 sequence: CASSAGTGEAGNTIYF. The CDR3 coding sequence is TGTGCCAGCAGTGCCGGGACAGGGGAGGCTGGAAACACCATATATTTT.

This chain links TRBV9 with TRBJ1-4, with D possibly being TRBD1 (5 bases). The V end lost 0 bases, the J end lost 5 bases, and 17 bases lay between the germline ends. Germline V gene sequence: CDR1 SGDLS, CDR2 YYNGEE. This CDR3 spans 17 amino acids. The CDR3 DNA sequence: TGTGCCAGCAGCGTAGGGGTGGGTTCAGGGAACAATGAAAAACTGTTTTTT. The encoded protein is CASSVGVGSGNNEKLFF. The full variable domain, completed using reference TRBV9 and TRBJ1-4, is DSGVTQTPKHLITATGQRVTLRCSPRSGDLSVYWYQQSLDQGLQFLIQYYNGEERAKGNILERFSAQQFPDLHSELNLSSLELGDSALYFCASSVGVGSGNNEKLFFGSGTQLSVL.